This T cell receptor (beta chain) stems from a study of blood T cell repertoires in COVID-19 (dated by TCRdb to between 2020 and 2021). About the study as a whole: The collaborator samples originated in the United States, Italy and Spain and spanned the acute and convalescent phases of COVID-19. The repertoires were released in a freely available public database intended as a resource for research on the immune response to SARS-CoV-2. The material from the prospective study consisted of cDNA or gDNA derived from T cells, B-cell-depleted T cells, or PBMCs. Where HLA class I and class II types were available, the types were taken from metadata supplied by the sample provider, not from assay-based typing. The samples were drawn from the first 160 participants of the ongoing ImmuneRACE study and from 1,254 subjects provided by 6 global collaborators. A de-identified subject ID, COVID-19 status, age in years and sex were almost always included in the sample metadata. The dataset comprised deeply sampled blood TCRbeta repertoires from subjects exposed to, actively infected with, or recovered from COVID-19. What the work shows at the level of the full study, not this receptor alone: How much clinical and demographic metadata was included differed by source and by participant, and the metadata was provided uncurated.

The immunoSEQ Assay, a bias-controlled multiplex PCR, was used to amplify TCRbeta CDR3 regions from genomic DNA. For the original study's pipeline: The number of nucleated cells in each sample was estimated from the amplification of reference gene primers within the assay. To quantify the absolute abundance of each unique TCRbeta CDR3 rearrangement, sequence reads were collapsed and filtered. For each sample, productive Simpson clonality was calculated as the square root of Simpson's diversity index over productive rearrangements. TCRdb re-hosts the immuneACCESS table, in-frame sequences only. Its copies lack some clones; in the studies checked, an unresolved V gene accounts for under half of them, and the cause for the rest is not known. The V and J calls and clone size come from that table; D and trimming were worked out from the DNA. The sample has 100,000 to 150,000 clones on record, about 89% of them singletons. More than 3.5% of the sample is taken by the ten largest.

Notes on this clone: Its cognate antigen has yet to be identified. One base away there is no much larger clone; base qualities are not given.

In Seattle, one collaborating source enrolled patients while the infection was active and tracked those patients longitudinally over the course of disease. The collaborating institutions used their own protocols to collect whole blood in K2EDTA tubes. Collaborator samples were shipped for TCRbeta analysis as frozen whole blood, isolated PBMCs, or DNA extracted from either sample type. The TCR originated in a man in his sixties with COVID-19, enrolled during active disease. The sample was peripheral blood.

In nucleotides, the sequence is TGTGCCAGCAGCTCAGAACGGGGGGGTACCGGGGAGCTGTTTTTT. Its coded protein is CASSSERGGTGELFF. Rearrangement joined TRBV7-8 to TRBJ2-2; TRBD2 agrees with 8 junctional bases. V and J are trimmed by 4 bases and 5 bases, and the gene matches miss 6 bases of the junction. The CDR3, cysteine through phenylalanine, is 15 amino acids long. Only the CDR3 DNA is retained, 45 bases long and in frame from the first base. From the germline V gene, CDR1 is SGHVS and CDR2 is FQNEAQ.